Listed here is a single T cell receptor (beta chain). This clonotype was seen only a few times. No antigen is known for it. The record has no base qualities; no much larger clone is one base away. Sequenced on an Illumina NovaSeq 6000. TCR cDNA was synthesized by 5'RACE template switching, through which a universal primer site and unique molecular identifiers were introduced. Priming for cDNA synthesis came from both the TCR alpha and TCR beta constant segments. Library amplification involved two PCR steps, and the second step added sample barcodes and sequencing adapters. Sequencing of libraries was performed on Illumina HiSeq 2500 (2x100 bp) or NovaSeq (2x150 bp). On the study's bioinformatics: MIGEC was used to demultiplex reads and collapse the reads into UMI consensus sequences, and MiXCR was used for V(D)J alignment. Clonotypes responding to the vaccine were identified with edgeR on replicate PBMC samples, with the criteria of FDR below 0.01 and a log2 fold change above 5 up to day 15. CD4 or CD8 identity was assigned to each bulk clonotype according to whether the clonotype was present at higher abundance in the sequenced CD4 repertoire or the sequenced CD8 repertoire. The public sequencing data were trimmed at Q25 with fastp and processed into clonotypes with MiXCR by TCRdb, which kept only in-frame beta chains. When rows share a CDR3 protein, they turn into one entry using the most common DNA and genes. The V and J calls here are based on TCRdb, not the publication. The sample has nearly 300,000 distinct CDR3 sequences on record, approximately 8% of them singletons. In total, the top ten clones hold about 3.5% of the sample.

From the cysteine up to the phenylalanine, the CDR3 has a length of 12 residues. Only CDR3 DNA is held: 36 bases, read in frame from base 1. For CDR1 and CDR2, the germline V gene (reference sequence) lists LGHDT and YNNKEL. After removal of 3 bases from V and 8 bases from J, the junction retains 3 bases not matched to a gene. The treatment or condition label of this sample denotes: live attenuated yellow fever vaccine strain. A standard Ficoll-Paque protocol was used to isolate PBMCs from peripheral blood. Dynabeads CD4 and CD8 positive selection kits were used to isolate the CD4 and CD8 T-cell fractions. RNA was extracted with TriZol from bulk PBMCs, CD4 and CD8 fractions, and dextramer-positive and dextramer-negative fractions. This entry belongs to a study of T cells after yellow fever vaccination (dated by TCRdb to the late 2010s). Notes on the research overall: The SMART-Seq v4 Ultra Low Input RNA kit was used to prepare libraries from fractions with low cell numbers. To follow T-cell clones before and after primary and booster YFV17D yellow fever vaccination, bulk TCR alpha and beta repertoires were sequenced over time. Blood was collected at multiple timepoints before and after primary and secondary immunization, and bulk PBMC replicates and cell subsets were isolated. The cohort comprised two healthy male donors, one aged 18 to 30 and one aged 30 to 40 years. Study-level results and caveats: A small fraction of clonotypes appeared in both the CD4 and CD8 compartments, likely as a result of convergent recombination. Compared with the primary T-cell response, the secondary T-cell response was faster but weaker, reaching its peak on day 5 rather than on day 15. Computational filtering was required because FACS-sorted repertoires could contain abundant contaminating clonotypes from the bulk population. Most clones expanded after primary vaccination were re-detected after the booster (around 96% of CD4 and 88% of CD8), suggesting broad memory maintenance. Because only two donors were included in the study, the extent to which the findings can be generalized is limited.

This receptor chain uses TRBV3-1 and TRBJ2-7; TRBD1 aligns with 8 central bases. The specimen comprised CD4+ T cells sorted from PBMCs, sampled 5 days after the yellow fever booster vaccination. The clonotype was recovered from a man aged 18 to 30 who received the YFV17D yellow fever vaccine. The nucleotides read TGTGCCAGCAGCCAGGACAGGGTGAAGCAGTACTTC. This translates into CASSQDRVKQYF.